Sequencing of this T cell receptor beta chain was carried out in a study of cytomegalovirus exposure and HLA in healthy donors (dated by TCRdb to 2015 to 2018). Background for the entire study: An earlier analysis of several hundred of the donors reported 276 Gb of sequence data and 90 million to 120 million unique TCR beta sequences obtained from about 170 million T cells. A later analysis re-examined previously published TCR beta repertoires from about 670 donors and added high-resolution HLA genotyping to investigate patterns of TCR occurrence. Five DR-DQ haplotypes were handled as single units for association and clustering because linkage in the cohort was strong. Typing coverage differed by locus: A, B, C, DRB1 and DQB1 were typed in roughly 620-640 donors, DQA1 in about 510, DPA1 in around 580, and DPB1 in around 490. Both class I and class II loci were covered by HLA typing, at four-digit resolution. The study aimed to test whether cataloging public T cell receptors could reveal signatures of past pathogen exposure. A separate validation cohort of roughly 130 different subjects was used in addition to the roughly 700-subject first cohort. All discovery cohort repertoires had been generated on a single sequencing platform. The T cell repertoires of around 670 subjects were profiled by immunosequencing and related to cytomegalovirus serostatus. Genome-wide SNP genotypes for about 65% of the 666 donors were used in a later genetic analysis, which treated that subset as a discovery cohort. Alongside the repertoire data, information on donor age, sex, ethnicity and CMV serostatus was compiled. An earlier analysis of nearly 600 of the donors applied high-throughput TCR beta sequencing to assess whether each TCR beta V gene segment acted as functional or pseudogenic. Among the roughly 400 genotyped donors, roughly 80% belonged to the genetic ancestry cluster associated with self-reported Caucasian donors. High-throughput TCR immunosequencing, statistical association of individual TCRs with disease status, and machine learning were combined to predict cytomegalovirus infection status. The later analysis used no new phenotypic data to find candidate immune exposures, relying instead on TCR beta sequences and their occurrence across donors. Roughly 300 gigabases of sequencing data and approximately 85 million unique TCR sequences were included in an early release covering roughly 600 HLA-typed donors. On average, roughly 250,000 unique TCR beta nucleotide sequences were sequenced per donor among some 420 genotyped donors of the cohort, with around 19% of those sequences being non-productive.

The paper's findings and limits, for the study overall: Compared with equally common non-associated chains, HLA-associated TCR beta chains in a later analysis were more clonally expanded and had lower generation probabilities. For the cohort, immune exposure information was limited to CMV serostatus. The presence/absence analyses assumed that sequencing depth was roughly uniform across donors, and that assumption may not be true. Assigning TCR associations to individual alleles was difficult when HLA alleles, especially DR and DQ, strongly co-occurred. The authors suggested that the approach could potentially be generalized to other disease states and immunological phenotypes. In the study, 150 to 200 TCR beta chains were listed as associated with cytomegalovirus. In a later genetic analysis, a missense DCLRE1C variant was associated with V-gene and J-gene trimming of TCR beta chains, and the association was replicated in an independent cohort. In a later analysis, several top co-occurrence clusters were reported to appear linked to parvovirus B19, influenza, CMV and Epstein-Barr virus. A further reported finding was that TCR beta sequences accurately predicted the HLA-A and HLA-B alleles for most subjects in the first cohort. A later analysis found that TCR association rates varied across HLA loci, with DRB1 alleles showing the most associated TCRs and HLA-C alleles the fewest. At a false discovery rate of 0.05, a later analysis linked 15,000 to 20,000 TCR beta sequences to specific HLA alleles. Only TCR beta chains were sequenced in this cohort, and the absence of alpha or paired-chain data limited detectable features. The sequencing pipeline was judged likely to have produced a cluster of highly shared sequence variants as a technical artifact. In a later analysis, most CMV-associated TCR beta chains were found to appear HLA-restricted, with HLA associations seemingly driven largely by CMV exposure. Correlated functional status among segregating V segments might be attributable to linkage disequilibrium, but an unknown experimental factor could not be ruled out. Around 16 rarely observed V segments, including chromosome 9 orphons, were excluded from the earlier analysis of 550 to 700 of the donors because counts were too low. In both the original and validation cohorts, the classifier was reported to diagnose cytomegalovirus status with high specificity and sensitivity. Most TCR sequences were seen in very few donors, while some public TCRs were found in many individuals. In vitro tests confirmed that a few of the cytomegalovirus-associated TCR beta chains recognize cytomegalovirus antigens. Some IMGT-functional V segments, including TRBV6-2 and TRBV6-3, could not be distinguished by the 87-base-pair reads and were therefore excluded. Because some donors lacked HLA typing at each locus, the association tests relied only on the typed subset. In a later genetic analysis, fewer N-insertions in productive TCRs were reported among donors in an Asian-associated ancestry cluster than the approximately 670-donor mean. In an earlier analysis of some 540 of the donors, most TCR beta V segments appeared in productive rearrangements about 90% or about 30% of the time, broadly matching IMGT annotations.

The cohort comprised hundreds of healthy bone marrow donors. Cohort members were all nominally healthy when sampled, although unrecorded immune exposures were likely present. The donor was CMV seropositive and belonged to the group of about 290 seropositive cohort members. Each donor provided a peripheral blood sample, and peripheral blood mononuclear cells were used for TCR beta sequencing. Genomic DNA was extracted from the blood cell samples with the Qiagen DNeasy Blood Extraction Kit. Library preparation employed the immunoSEQ multiplex PCR assay. For the multiplex PCR, a mixture combining 60 forward primers for TCR Vbeta segments and 13 reverse primers for TCR Jbeta segments was used. Amplification of the CDR3 region of rearranged TCR beta genes was performed with a multiplex PCR assay on genomic DNA. Amplified TCR beta libraries were sequenced as 87-base-pair reads on the Illumina HiSeq System. The original methods were these. A later analysis tallied roughly 80 million unique TCR beta chains across the 666 repertoires, and approximately 12 million of those chains were shared by two or more donors. Raw reads were error-corrected and collapsed into unique sequences by a nearest-neighbor algorithm in which closely related sequences were merged to remove PCR and sequencing errors. Alignment of CDR3 sequences to IMGT reference sequences was used to assign V, D and J gene segments. For a sequence to be retained, a match of at least six nucleotides was required to both a V gene segment and a J gene segment. Rearrangements were classified as productive when the CDR3 lacked stop codons and remained in frame with V and J, and all other rearrangements were classified as non-productive. Following IMGT convention, CDR3 was defined as the stretch from the second conserved V-encoded cysteine to the conserved J-encoded phenylalanine. Sequences without an unambiguous match to a single V gene segment were excluded from the earlier analysis of about 630 of the donors. In an earlier analysis of 450 to 750 of the donors, a V segment was called functional when productive rearrangements were above 56.7%, and segregating when the standard deviation between donors exceeded 5%. A statistical classification framework was built to diagnose cytomegalovirus status from the catalog of TCR beta chain sequences. In a later analysis, TCR nucleotide sequences were compared against IMGT/GENE-DB human TR gene sequences so that V and J genes could be assigned. Using the TCRdist pipeline, a later analysis assigned CDR3 sequences along with most-parsimonious VDJ recombination scenarios. In a later analysis, every TCR beta chain was defined by the combination of its CDR3 amino acid sequence and its V-gene family, and reads without a unique V-gene family were dropped. To address suspected cross-contamination and a sequencing artifact, a later analysis removed a few hundred highly shared, low-generation-probability nucleotide sequences. In a later analysis, a clonal expansion index for each public chain was calculated from normalized within-repertoire ranks of inferred template counts. In a later analysis, generation probabilities were computed with a VDJ recombination model fitted to out-of-frame rearrangements, and the resulting probabilities were checked against IGoR. In a later analysis, hypergeometric tests were used to score TCR-TCR, TCR-HLA and TCR-CMV co-occurrence, with a repertoire-size bias correction applied to TCR pairs. To estimate false discovery rates, a later analysis permuted the HLA or CMV assignments 20 times. In a later analysis, co-occurring TCRs were grouped using DBSCAN, and TCRdist sequence similarity was added for clustering within HLA-allele-positive subsets. Repertoires with fewer than 30,000 or more than 120,000 public chains were left out of co-occurrence clustering, as were about five repertoires with anomalous nucleotide sharing. The source is immuneACCESS, and TCRdb retained only in-frame sequences with V and J called. Part of the clones is not carried over; for the studies checked, unresolved V genes explain less than half of this, and the remainder is unexplained. The V and J calls and clone size were taken over from that table, and D and trimming were inferred from the DNA. A total of about 120,000 clones appear in this sample, roughly 80% of them only once. Of the sample, 2.5% to 3.5% is held by the ten largest clones.

To note about this clone: It lacks a known antigen. Qualities for individual bases were not recorded, and no much larger clone is one base off.

As encoded in the germline V gene, CDR1 is SGDLS while CDR2 is YYNGEE. The CDR3, cysteine through phenylalanine, is 14 amino acids long. Just CDR3 DNA is preserved here, 42 bases in frame from base 1. Between the V and J ends, shortened by 2 bases and 7 bases respectively, the junction contains 12 bases. The sample comprised PBMCs. This clonotype originated in a woman between 40 and 55 years old in good health and CMV-seropositive. This sequence uses TRBV9 and TRBJ2-2, and possibly TRBD2, on 5 matching bases. The CDR3 amino acid sequence is: CASSVMQAGGELFF. The bases are TGTGCCAGCAGCGTCATGCAGGCGGGCGGGGAGCTGTTTTTT.